A selection of T cell receptor beta chains follows, all from one sample in a study of OX40 agonist ivuxolimab in advanced cancers. Repertoires were generated with immunoSEQ multiplex PCR, while TCRdb's copy carries only in-frame clones and drops some. The sample contains 70,000 to 95,000 clones, roughly 84% of which appear only once. This specimen consisted of CD4+ or CD8+ T cells sorted from blood, obtained in a trial of the OX40 agonist ivuxolimab. The receptor source for this set is an adult with an advanced solid tumor such as melanoma, head and neck, liver or kidney cancer. Each CDR3 is given with its conserved first and last residue. D genes are given only for firm matches. Not every row has a clone size; where given, it reads once, few, many or a size class.

d_call	clone_size	v_call	j_call	cdr3_nt	cdr3_aa
NA	NA	TRBV5-6	TRBJ2-7	TGTGCCAGCAGCCTCGTAGGGTCGGCGTACGAGCAGTACTTC	CASSLVGSAYEQYF
NA	NA	TRBV28	TRBJ2-1	TGTGCCAGCACCACCGGAGGAGGGCTCCAGTTCTTC	CASTTGGGLQFF
NA	NA	TRBV15	TRBJ2-2	TGTGCCACCAGCAGAGATATCAACACCGGGGAGCTGTTTTTT	CATSRDINTGELFF
NA	NA	TRBV19	TRBJ2-2	TGTGCCAGTAGTATTCAGGGCGGGGAGCTGTTTTTT	CASSIQGGELFF
NA	NA	TRBV7-2	TRBJ2-3	TGTGCCAGCAGCTTAAGCACAGATACGCAGTATTTT	CASSLSTDTQYF
NA	NA	TRBV7-9	TRBJ2-5	TGTGCCAGCAGCTTCGGCGGGCACCAAGAGACCCAGTACTTC	CASSFGGHQETQYF
NA	NA	TRBV4-3	TRBJ2-1	TGCGCCAGCAGCCAAGAATGGTTATCGGGTGACAATGAGCAGTTCTTC	CASSQEWLSGDNEQFF
NA	NA	TRBV11-1	TRBJ2-5	TGTGCCAGCAGCTTAACAGGGTGGGAGACCCAGTACTTC	CASSLTGWETQYF
NA	NA	TRBV5-1	TRBJ2-3	TGCGCCAGCAGCACGAAGGGGCCGGGAATAACAGATACGCAGTATTTT	CASSTKGPGITDTQYF
NA	NA	TRBV5-6	TRBJ2-1	TGTGCCAGCAGCCTGACCCCCCGGGGAGCTCTTTACAATGAGCAGTTCTTC	CASSLTPRGALYNEQFF
NA	NA	TRBV11-2	TRBJ1-6	TGTGCCAGCAGCTTGGACCTTAATTCACCCCTCCACTTT	CASSLDLNSPLHF
NA	NA	TRBV6-5	TRBJ1-1	TGTGCCAGCAGTTACTCGGTCGGGGAAGAAGCTTTCTTT	CASSYSVGEEAFF
TRBD1	NA	TRBV5-1	TRBJ1-3	TGCGCCAGCAGCCTGACAGGGGGCGCGGGCACCATATATTTT	CASSLTGGAGTIYF
NA	NA	TRBV9	TRBJ2-3	TGTGCCAGCAGCCTTGAACCAGGAGAAGCAGATACGCAGTATTTT	CASSLEPGEADTQYF
TRBD2	NA	TRBV6-5	TRBJ2-7	TGTGCCAGCAGTTTGGAGCGGGACGGCTCCTACGAGCAGTACTTC	CASSLERDGSYEQYF
NA	NA	TRBV10-3	TRBJ1-4	TGTGCCATCAGTGAGCGAGACAGCGATAATGAAAAACTGTTTTTT	CAISERDSDNEKLFF
TRBD2	few	TRBV7-9	TRBJ2-7	TGTGCCAGCAGCCGACTCAGCGGGAGGGCCTTAAGTGAGCAGTACTTC	CASSRLSGRALSEQYF
TRBD2	NA	TRBV28	TRBJ2-2	TGTGCCAGCACCGTTGCTAGCGGGAGAGGCACCGGGGAGCTGTTTTTT	CASTVASGRGTGELFF
NA	NA	TRBV15	TRBJ1-5	TGTGCCACCAGCAGAGATAACCGGGGAAGGAGCAATCAGCCCCAGCATTTT	CATSRDNRGRSNQPQHF
NA	NA	TRBV29-1	TRBJ1-2	TGCAGCGTTGAAGATCGAGGTGTGGAAGGCGTCCGATATGGCTACACCTTC	CSVEDRGVEGVRYGYTF
NA	NA	TRBV30	TRBJ2-2	TGTGCCTGGAGTCTCCACGTCACCGGGGAGCTGTTTTTT	CAWSLHVTGELFF
NA	NA	TRBV11-2	TRBJ1-2	TGTGCCAGCAGCTCCGAGTCGGAAGGCTACACCTTC	CASSSESEGYTF
NA	once	TRBV5-1	TRBJ1-1	TGCGCCAGCAGCTTTACGGTGGACACTGAAGCTTTCTTT	CASSFTVDTEAFF
NA	few	TRBV28	TRBJ1-1	TGTGCCAGCAGTTCTCAGGGGACATGGGATGGCACTGAAGCTTTCTTT	CASSSQGTWDGTEAFF
NA	NA	TRBV5-1	TRBJ2-1	TGCGCCAGCAGCTGGGGAGAATATTATTACAATGAGCAGTTCTTC	CASSWGEYYYNEQFF
NA	NA	TRBV19	TRBJ1-1	TGTGCCAGTACGTGGGGAGCGAACACTGAAACTTTCTTT	CASTWGANTETFF
NA	NA	TRBV10-1	TRBJ2-4	TGCGCCAGCGGGGTGGGGGCAGCCAAAAACATTCAGTACTTC	CASGVGAAKNIQYF
NA	NA	TRBV7-2	TRBJ1-1	TGTGCCAGCAGCTATCGGATGGGGTCGGAGGCTTTCTTT	CASSYRMGSEAFF
TRBD1	NA	TRBV28	TRBJ1-5	TGTGCCAGCAGACCGACAGGGGACAATCAGCCCCAGCATTTT	CASRPTGDNQPQHF
NA	NA	TRBV5-1	TRBJ2-5	TGCGCCAGCAAGAGGAGCCGGTCAGAGACCCAGTACTTC	CASKRSRSETQYF
NA	once	TRBV28	TRBJ2-7	TGTGCCAGCAGTTTACCACAGGACCTTGGCCCTAGAAAGGACTTC	CASSLPQDLGPRKDF
NA	NA	TRBV28	TRBJ2-2	TGTGCCAGCAGGCTTATAGGTACCGGGGAGCTGTTTTTT	CASRLIGTGELFF
NA	NA	TRBV6-5	TRBJ2-7	TGTGCCAGCAGTTACTCGGTGGGTAACGAGCAGTACTTC	CASSYSVGNEQYF
NA	few	TRBV19	TRBJ2-1	TGTGCCAGTAGTGTCTCCGGGGCCATATATGAGCAGTTCTTC	CASSVSGAIYEQFF
NA	NA	TRBV5-6	TRBJ2-7	TGTGCCAGCAGCTTGTTTGGCGAGCAGTACTTC	CASSLFGEQYF
NA	NA	TRBV7-8	TRBJ2-7	TGTGCCAGCAGCCAAGTTTCAAAATACGAGCAGTACTTC	CASSQVSKYEQYF
NA	NA	TRBV7-9	TRBJ1-5	TGTGCCAGCAGCTTGCAGGGGCGATATCAGCCCCAGCATTTT	CASSLQGRYQPQHF
NA	NA	TRBV4-3	TRBJ2-3	TGCGCCAGCAGCCAAGATTGGGCTTCTCCGGGCAGTACGCAGTATTTT	CASSQDWASPGSTQYF
TRBD2	NA	TRBV2	TRBJ2-1	TGTGCCAGCAGTGAGGGGACTAGCTGGTACAATGAGCAGTTCTTC	CASSEGTSWYNEQFF
NA	few	TRBV9	TRBJ2-1	TGTGCCAGCAGCGTAGGGCAGGGGACTTACAATGAGCAGTTCTTC	CASSVGQGTYNEQFF
NA	NA	TRBV28	TRBJ1-5	TGTGCCAGCAGTTTTAGGGCAGTTCGTGGGCAGCCCCAGCATTTT	CASSFRAVRGQPQHF
TRBD1	few	TRBV30	TRBJ1-5	TGTGCCTGGGCAGGGGGTAGCAATCAGCCCCAGCATTTT	CAWAGGSNQPQHF
NA	few	TRBV5-1	TRBJ1-6	TGCGCCAGCAGCTTGGTTGGCTTTGGGGGCGGTTCACCCCTCCACTTT	CASSLVGFGGGSPLHF
NA	NA	TRBV28	TRBJ1-5	TGTGCCAGCAGTTTAGTTTCGGACGGGGGCAATCAGCCCCAGCATTTT	CASSLVSDGGNQPQHF
NA	NA	TRBV7-9	TRBJ1-2	TGTGCCAGCAGCTTACGGCAGCATCTTAACTATGGCTACACCTTC	CASSLRQHLNYGYTF
TRBD2	once	TRBV2	TRBJ2-3	TGTGCCAGCAGTGGACGGCGGGAGGGGTTAGTCTCAGATACGCAGTATTTT	CASSGRREGLVSDTQYF
TRBD1	NA	TRBV28	TRBJ2-7	TGTGCCAGCAGCCCGGTGACAGGGACCGATGAGGGTTACGAGCAGTACTTC	CASSPVTGTDEGYEQYF
TRBD1	NA	TRBV2	TRBJ2-3	TGTGCCAGCAGCCTCCGGGACAGGGAAGATACGCAGTATTTT	CASSLRDREDTQYF
NA	NA	TRBV2	TRBJ1-4	TGTGCCAGCAAGGTGAGGGCACAGAAGAATGAAAAACTGTTTTTT	CASKVRAQKNEKLFF
TRBD1	NA	TRBV5-4	TRBJ1-1	TGTGCCAGCAGCCTTCAGGGACAGGGGACCCGGGCTTTCTTT	CASSLQGQGTRAFF
NA	NA	TRBV5-1	TRBJ1-4	TGCGCCAGCAGCTTGGAGGCAGGGGCTTGGTATGAAAAACTGTTTTTT	CASSLEAGAWYEKLFF
NA	NA	TRBV27	TRBJ2-5	TGTGCCAGCAGTTTATCGGGGGTTATAGGCCAAGAGACCCAGTACTTC	CASSLSGVIGQETQYF
NA	few	TRBV19	TRBJ1-1	TGTGCCAGTAGTCAGGGGTGGGCTGAAGCTTTCTTT	CASSQGWAEAFF